Listed below are T cell receptor beta chains from one sample, sequenced in a study of OX40 agonist ivuxolimab in advanced cancers. Method: immunoSEQ multiplex PCR; TCRdb's copy keeps in-frame clones and lacks some. The repertoire has over 25,000 clones, around 86% of them found once; the top ten carry less than 25%. This material consisted of CD4+ or CD8+ T cells sorted from blood, taken in a trial of the OX40 agonist ivuxolimab. The receptors here all came from an adult with an advanced solid tumor such as melanoma, head and neck, liver or kidney cancer. Each CDR3 is given with its conserved first and last residue. D genes are given only for firm matches. Clone size appears in some rows only: once, few, many, or a class for an expanded clone.

v_call,d_call,j_call,clone_size,cdr3_aa,cdr3_nt
TRBV5-1,-,TRBJ2-1,-,CASSLVGGNYNEQFF,TGCGCCAGCAGCTTGGTAGGAGGAAATTACAATGAGCAGTTCTTC
TRBV29-1,TRBD2,TRBJ2-2,-,CSVELTSMGGELFF,TGCAGCGTCGAACTGACTAGCATGGGCGGGGAGCTGTTTTTT
TRBV29-1,-,TRBJ2-7,-,CSVVVGPTLYEQYF,TGCAGCGTTGTAGTGGGACCAACCCTATACGAGCAGTACTTC
TRBV7-3,-,TRBJ2-7,-,CASSPSPGLSYEQYF,TGTGCCAGCAGCCCCTCTCCAGGACTCTCCTACGAGCAGTACTTC
TRBV5-6,-,TRBJ2-7,once,CASSLVRVGEQYF,TGTGCCAGCAGCTTGGTTCGGGTAGGGGAGCAGTACTTC
TRBV7-9,TRBD1,TRBJ2-7,-,CASSLPPGQGGYEQYF,TGTGCCAGCAGCTTACCCCCGGGACAGGGGGGTTACGAGCAGTACTTC
TRBV9,-,TRBJ2-4,-,CASSVGAGTENIQYF,TGTGCCAGCAGCGTAGGTGCAGGTACAGAAAACATTCAGTACTTC
TRBV11-3,TRBD2,TRBJ2-7,-,CASSERGRPNEQYF,TGTGCCAGCAGCGAGCGGGGGCGCCCCAACGAGCAGTACTTC
TRBV10-2,TRBD2,TRBJ2-1,-,CASSPGTSAWYEQFF,TGCGCCAGCAGTCCCGGGACTAGCGCCTGGTATGAGCAGTTCTTC
TRBV21-1,-,TRBJ2-2,-,CASSPKGGQGNTGELFF,TGTGCCAGCAGCCCCAAGGGTGGACAGGGCAACACCGGGGAGCTGTTTTTT
TRBV4-1,-,TRBJ2-7,few,CASSQESGPRDEQYF,TGCGCCAGCAGCCAAGAGTCAGGCCCTAGGGACGAGCAGTACTTC
TRBV7-8,TRBD1,TRBJ1-4,-,CASSLGAGGNEKLFF,TGTGCCAGCAGCTTAGGGGCAGGGGGTAATGAAAAACTGTTTTTT
TRBV4-3,-,TRBJ1-5,-,CASSQDTGSNQPQHF,TGCGCCAGCAGCCAAGATACGGGGAGCAATCAGCCCCAGCATTTT
TRBV7-9,-,TRBJ1-1,-,CASSPSRGRGEAFF,TGTGCCAGCAGCCCGAGTCGGGGGCGCGGGGAAGCTTTCTTT
TRBV2,-,TRBJ2-1,-,CASFLEEGQVGYNEQFF,TGTGCCAGCTTTTTGGAGGAGGGCCAAGTCGGCTACAATGAGCAGTTCTTC
TRBV5-1,-,TRBJ2-7,few,CASSLDGIPYEQYF,TGCGCCAGCAGCTTAGATGGGATCCCCTACGAGCAGTACTTC
TRBV19,-,TRBJ2-7,-,CASSMGPDTSYEQYF,TGTGCCAGTAGTATGGGGCCGGACACTTCCTACGAGCAGTACTTC
TRBV18,-,TRBJ1-1,-,CASSPGDTEAFF,TGTGCCAGCTCACCAGGGGACACTGAAGCTTTCTTT
TRBV6-5,TRBD1,TRBJ2-7,-,CASSYSGTGVEQYF,TGTGCCAGCAGTTACTCCGGGACAGGGGTCGAGCAGTACTTC
TRBV7-5,-,TRBJ2-6,-,CARSGWCRQSRANVLTF,TGTGCCAGAAGTGGGTGGTGTAGACAAAGTCGGGCCAACGTCCTGACTTTC
TRBV7-9,TRBD1,TRBJ2-7,-,CASSLDRGDEQYF,TGTGCCAGCAGCCTCGACAGGGGTGACGAGCAGTACTTC
TRBV5-3,-,TRBJ1-5,-,CARSLGDKGPNQPQHF,TGTGCCAGAAGCTTGGGGGACAAGGGCCCCAATCAGCCCCAGCATTTT
TRBV21-1,-,TRBJ1-3,-,CASSKGQLSSGNTIYF,TGTGCCAGCAGCAAAGGGCAGCTAAGCTCTGGAAACACCATATATTTT
TRBV4-1,-,TRBJ1-6,-,CASSQVRGGADSPLHF,TGCGCCAGCAGCCAAGTGCGAGGGGGGGCGGATTCACCCCTCCACTTT
TRBV2,TRBD2,TRBJ2-1,-,CASSPGTSVEQFF,TGTGCCAGCAGTCCGGGGACTAGCGTTGAGCAGTTCTTC
TRBV7-2,-,TRBJ2-7,-,CASSLFGSSSYEQYF,TGTGCCAGCAGCTTATTCGGTTCGAGCTCCTACGAGCAGTACTTC
TRBV6-1,TRBD2,TRBJ2-3,-,CASSEGLAGGSDTQYF,TGTGCCAGCAGCGAAGGACTAGCGGGAGGCTCAGATACGCAGTATTTT
TRBV7-6,TRBD2,TRBJ2-7,-,CASSVGLAETYEQYF,TGTGCCAGCAGCGTCGGACTAGCGGAGACCTACGAGCAGTACTTC
TRBV9,-,TRBJ2-2,-,CASSDSWGIGELFF,TGTGCCAGCAGCGATAGTTGGGGGATCGGGGAGCTGTTTTTT
TRBV5-1,-,TRBJ1-1,-,CASSALDTNTEAFF,TGCGCCAGCAGCGCGTTGGACACGAACACTGAAGCTTTCTTT
TRBV30,TRBD2,TRBJ2-1,-,CAWSFWRGVPDEQFF,TGTGCCTGGAGCTTTTGGCGGGGGGTCCCCGATGAGCAGTTCTTC
TRBV9,TRBD2,TRBJ2-3,-,CASSIAGTSTDTQYF,TGTGCCAGCAGTATAGCGGGGACTAGCACAGATACGCAGTATTTT
TRBV7-9,TRBD1,TRBJ2-1,-,CASSLTTGAYNEQFF,TGTGCCAGCAGCTTGACGACAGGGGCCTACAATGAGCAGTTCTTC
TRBV7-6,TRBD2,TRBJ2-1,-,CASSGSGRANEQFF,TGTGCCAGCAGCGGTAGCGGGAGGGCCAATGAGCAGTTCTTC
TRBV7-9,-,TRBJ1-3,-,CASSVAGSGNTIYF,TGTGCCAGCAGCGTCGCAGGCTCTGGAAACACCATATATTTT